Below, one T cell receptor (beta chain) is given with its context. The data were obtained in a study of blood T cell repertoires in COVID-19. Study context: Samples representing acute and convalescent COVID-19 were sourced from the United States, Italy and Spain. Nucleic acid was either cDNA or gDNA, and it came from T cells, B-cell-depleted T cells, or PBMCs.

While infection was still active, Seattle patients were enrolled and then followed longitudinally. As originally analysed: Scientists estimated how many nucleated cells there were by amplifying reference gene primers. Only in-frame clones appear in the TCRdb table, and some are missing; sequencing was by immunoSEQ multiplex PCR. V and J calls and clone size come straight from that table; D and trimming were deduced from the DNA. The top ten clones hold approximately 12% of a sample with about 280,000 clones, around 92% of them seen once. The V and J ends lost 4 bases and 7 bases, in that order; junction bases with no gene match: 7. The CDR3 totals 15 residues. Germline V gene lookup returns CDR1 LGHDT and CDR2 YNNKEL (reference sequence).

The sequencing sample was made of peripheral blood. This receptor was identified in a woman aged 25 to 39 with COVID-19, enrolled during active disease. The chain is built from TRBV3-1 (or the pseudogene TRBV3-2) and TRBJ1-1, with 12 positions matching TRBD1. The CDR3 nucleotides are TGTGCCAGCAGCCTATCCGGGACAGGGGGCGGTGAAGCTTTCTTT. Protein: CASSLSGTGGGEAFF.